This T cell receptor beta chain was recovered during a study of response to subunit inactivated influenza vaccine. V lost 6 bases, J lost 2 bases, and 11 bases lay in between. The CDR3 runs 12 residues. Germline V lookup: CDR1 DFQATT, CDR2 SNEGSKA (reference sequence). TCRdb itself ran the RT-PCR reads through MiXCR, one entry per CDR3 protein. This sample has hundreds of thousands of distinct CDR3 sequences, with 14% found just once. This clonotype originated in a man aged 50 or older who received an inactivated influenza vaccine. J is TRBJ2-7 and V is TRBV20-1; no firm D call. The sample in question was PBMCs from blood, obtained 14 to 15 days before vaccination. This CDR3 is CSAPGPTYEQYF. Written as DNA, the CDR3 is TGCAGTGCGCCCGGACCAACCTACGAGCAGTACTTC.